At least ten counts were recorded for the clone carrying this T cell receptor beta chain. The antigen remains unidentified. This entry comes from a study of metastatic and nonmetastatic thyroid tumors. Study background: Thyroid patients, malignant and benign, had repertoires compared across blood and tumor or nodule tissue.

The CDR3 sequence is 13 residues long. The ends lost 4 bases at V and 5 bases at J; junction bases unmatched: 3. Germline CDR1 and CDR2: SGHNT and YYREEE (reference sequence). The study's findings and limits: In blood and tumor, TCR beta diversity was reportedly significantly higher in malignant thyroid tumors than in benign nodules.

Using MiXCR, TCRdb reanalyzed the PCR reads. The sample yields about 39,000 clones, about 19% seen once. Every patient was untreated before thyroid surgery. The chain employs TRBV5-4 and TRBJ1-5, with 7 bases fitting TRBD1. The sequenced sample was tumor tissue. This TCR was recovered from a female donor with papillary thyroid cancer or a benign thyroid nodule (not recorded which). Some clones in this sample may be carry-over from other donors' samples. The CDR3 is CASSRDSDQPQHF. DNA of the CDR3: TGTGCCAGCAGCCGGGACAGCGATCAGCCCCAGCATTTT.